A selection of T cell receptor beta chains follows, all from one sample in a study of CD8 T cells in ankylosing spondylitis. TCRdb recomputed calls from the 5' RACE reads with MiXCR, one row per CDR3 protein. The sample contains under 300,000 distinct CDR3 sequences, roughly 10% of which appear only once. Sample: blood, either unsorted or a sorted T cell fraction (not recorded which). The receptors shown here come from a male donor with ankylosing spondylitis or in good health (not recorded which). CDR3s include the opening cysteine and the closing phenylalanine or tryptophan. A D gene is named only where the DNA matches it firmly. Where a row states a size, it is once, few, many or the class of an expanded clone; other rows omit it.

size: NA
V: TRBV11-1
length: 13
D: NA
J: TRBJ2-1
DNA: TGTGCCAGCAGCTCGGACGGCTACAATGAGCAGTTCTTC
CDR3: CASSSDGYNEQFF

size: few
V: TRBV20-1
length: 13
D: NA
J: TRBJ2-7
DNA: TGCAGTGCTAGGACGGACCTAACCTACGAGCAGTACTTC
CDR3: CSARTDLTYEQYF

size: many
V: TRBV5-1
length: 15
D: TRBD1
J: TRBJ2-1
DNA: TGCGCCAGCAGCTTGTTAACAGGGGGCTTGGATGAGCAGTTCTTC
CDR3: CASSLLTGGLDEQFF

size: many
V: TRBV20-1
length: 17
D: TRBD2
J: TRBJ2-3
DNA: TGCAGTGCTCGAAAGTTAGCGGGGGGGCTGTTTGCAGATACGCAGTATTTT
CDR3: CSARKLAGGLFADTQYF

size: NA
V: TRBV5-6
length: 17
D: NA
J: TRBJ2-5
DNA: TGTGCCAGCAGCTTGGATGCGGCTATAGGGAGCCAAGAGACCCAGTACTTC
CDR3: CASSLDAAIGSQETQYF

size: NA
V: TRBV6-6
length: 13
D: NA
J: TRBJ2-5
DNA: TGTGCCACCCTCCGGACCACAGATAATGCCCAGTACTTC
CDR3: CATLRTTDNAQYF

size: NA
V: TRBV6-5
length: 18
D: TRBD1
J: TRBJ1-4
DNA: TGTGCCAGCAGTTACTCGTGGGGGACAGGGGGCGCAGGAGAAAAACTGTTTTTT
CDR3: CASSYSWGTGGAGEKLFF

size: many
V: TRBV11-1
length: 13
D: NA
J: TRBJ2-5
DNA: TGTGCCAGCAGCTTACAGTACCAAGAGACCCAGTACTTC
CDR3: CASSLQYQETQYF

size: many
V: TRBV5-1
length: 15
D: NA
J: TRBJ1-1
DNA: TGCGCCAGCAGCCCCGAGCGGGGGTCGAACACTGAAGCTTTCTTT
CDR3: CASSPERGSNTEAFF

size: many
V: TRBV5-1
length: 15
D: NA
J: TRBJ1-6
DNA: TGCGCCAGCACCAAGACAGGTGAAGAAAATTCACCCCTCCACTTT
CDR3: CASTKTGEENSPLHF

size: many
V: TRBV15
length: 15
D: NA
J: TRBJ2-7
DNA: TGTGCCACCAGCAGAGATGGCGGGTTATCCTACGAGCAGTACTTC
CDR3: CATSRDGGLSYEQYF

size: many
V: TRBV29-1
length: 13
D: TRBD1
J: TRBJ1-1
DNA: TGCAGCGTTTGGGACAGAGGGGCTTCGGAAGCTTTCTTT
CDR3: CSVWDRGASEAFF

size: many
V: TRBV5-1
length: 14
D: NA
J: TRBJ1-1
DNA: TGCGCCAGCAGCTCGCAGGGAGGGGACACTGAAGCTTTCTTT
CDR3: CASSSQGGDTEAFF

size: few
V: TRBV28
length: 12
D: NA
J: TRBJ1-1
DNA: TGTGCCAGCACGTTTGGGTCCACTGAAGCTTTCTTT
CDR3: CASTFGSTEAFF

size: NA
V: TRBV5-1
length: 15
D: TRBD1
J: TRBJ2-3
DNA: TGCGCCAGCAGCCGTGACAGGGGGCCGCCGGATACGCAGTATTTT
CDR3: CASSRDRGPPDTQYF

size: many
V: TRBV5-1
length: 16
D: NA
J: TRBJ2-3
DNA: TGCGCCAGCAGCTTGGTTGGCAGTAAGTCCACAGATACGCAGTATTTT
CDR3: CASSLVGSKSTDTQYF

size: NA
V: TRBV7-9
length: 14
D: NA
J: TRBJ1-1
DNA: TGTGCCACCATGGAACAGGGTATACGGACTGAAGCTTTCTTT
CDR3: CATMEQGIRTEAFF

size: many
V: TRBV27
length: 13
D: NA
J: TRBJ1-2
DNA: TGTGCCAGCAGTTCTATCGGGGGGCGCGGCTACACCTTC
CDR3: CASSSIGGRGYTF

size: NA
V: TRBV19
length: 15
D: NA
J: TRBJ2-2
DNA: TGTGCCAGTAGTATGCCTGACGGGACCACCGGGGAGCTGTTTTTT
CDR3: CASSMPDGTTGELFF

size: many
V: TRBV12-3/TRBV12-4
length: 14
D: NA
J: TRBJ1-4
DNA: TGTGCCAGCAGTCCCAGGGGAGGGGATGAAAAACTGTTTTTT
CDR3: CASSPRGGDEKLFF

size: many
V: TRBV5-1
length: 17
D: NA
J: TRBJ2-1
DNA: TGCGCCAGCAGCTTGGCCATCACAGGGCCTTCCTACAATGAGCAGTTCTTC
CDR3: CASSLAITGPSYNEQFF

size: few
V: TRBV5-1
length: 15
D: NA
J: TRBJ1-1
DNA: TGCGCCAGCAGCTTGGAAGGGTCCGGGTATTCTGAAGCTTTCTTT
CDR3: CASSLEGSGYSEAFF

size: few
V: TRBV3-1
length: 14
D: NA
J: TRBJ2-7
DNA: TGTGCCAGCAGCCAGGACCCGGGGTTCTACGAGCAGTACTTC
CDR3: CASSQDPGFYEQYF

size: NA
V: TRBV12-3/TRBV12-4
length: 14
D: TRBD1
J: TRBJ2-2
DNA: TGTGCCAGCACCCGGGACAGGGCCTCCGGGGAGCTGTTTTTT
CDR3: CASTRDRASGELFF

size: many
V: TRBV29-1
length: 16
D: TRBD1
J: TRBJ1-1
DNA: TGCAGCGTTGAAGGTCACGTGGACAGGGGTGACACTGAAGCTTTCTTT
CDR3: CSVEGHVDRGDTEAFF

size: NA
V: TRBV5-1
length: 13
D: NA
J: TRBJ2-7
DNA: TGCGCCAGCAGCTATAACTCAGGGGAAGAGCAGTACTTC
CDR3: CASSYNSGEEQYF

size: many
V: TRBV12-3/TRBV12-4
length: 15
D: NA
J: TRBJ2-1
DNA: TGTGCCAGCAGTTTATGGGGGGGCCTCAGCAATGAGCAGTTCTTC
CDR3: CASSLWGGLSNEQFF

size: many
V: TRBV20-1
length: 14
D: TRBD1
J: TRBJ1-2
DNA: TGCAGTGCGTTGTGGAGGGACAGTTACTATGGCTACACCTTC
CDR3: CSALWRDSYYGYTF

size: many
V: TRBV3-1
length: 15
D: NA
J: TRBJ2-7
DNA: TGTGCCAGCAGCCAAGATTTGGCAGATTCTCGAGAGCAGTACTTC
CDR3: CASSQDLADSREQYF

size: NA
V: TRBV2
length: 12
D: NA
J: TRBJ2-3
DNA: TGTGCCAGCAGTGCCCTGCAAGATACGCAGTATTTT
CDR3: CASSALQDTQYF

size: NA
V: TRBV7-9
length: 14
D: NA
J: TRBJ2-5
DNA: TGTGCCAGCAGCTGGGGGGCAGCACAAGAGACCCAGTACTTC
CDR3: CASSWGAAQETQYF

size: many
V: TRBV4-1
length: 17
D: TRBD1
J: TRBJ1-2
DNA: TGCGCCAGCAGCCAATCTAGTCCCGGGACAGGGAGCTATGCCTACACCTTC
CDR3: CASSQSSPGTGSYAYTF

size: many
V: TRBV5-1
length: 14
D: NA
J: TRBJ1-1
DNA: TGCGCCAGCAGCTGGCGGCAGGGTGACACTGAAGCTTTCTTT
CDR3: CASSWRQGDTEAFF